These T cell receptor beta chains were read from a single sample in a study of cytomegalovirus exposure and HLA in healthy donors. Using immunoSEQ multiplex PCR, the repertoire was profiled, and TCRdb retains in-frame clones only, with some absent. Of 150,000 to 200,000 clones listed, more than 70% are singletons. Input material: PBMCs. The receptors shown here come from a woman aged 40 to 50 in good health and CMV-seronegative. CDR3s include the opening cysteine and the closing phenylalanine or tryptophan. Part of the rows lack a size; the others show once, few, many or a class for expanded clones.

V: TRBV12-5; size: -; CDR3: CASGLQGAGGYTF
V: TRBV11-3; size: -; CDR3: CASSFSGTAYNEQFF
V: TRBV30; size: -; CDR3: CAWSTGGNSPLHF
V: TRBV13; size: -; CDR3: CASSLGGLPYEQYF
V: TRBV30; size: -; CDR3: CAWSRDTPDRAHQPQHF
V: TRBV4-3; size: -; CDR3: CASSAKQGRTEAFF
V: TRBV19; size: once; CDR3: CASSLSQGGVNGYTF
V: TRBV6-5; size: few; CDR3: CASSPGRNEQFF
V: TRBV4-1; size: once; CDR3: CASSSEWGDQETQYF
V: TRBV7-2; size: -; CDR3: CASSLLAGGSYNEQFF
V: TRBV19; size: -; CDR3: CASTQTGREDRPQHF
V: TRBV7-6; size: -; CDR3: CASSLVALAGGPAYEQYF
V: TRBV27; size: -; CDR3: CASSFGTGDVSNTGELFF
V: TRBV5-6; size: -; CDR3: CASSLLYRTPLRDEQFF
V: TRBV19; size: -; CDR3: CASSVRDSVMNTEAFF
V: TRBV5-6; size: -; CDR3: CASSSRTGYDEQFF
V: TRBV11-1; size: -; CDR3: CASSLVRQGLDEQYF
V: TRBV5-1; size: -; CDR3: CASSPYASAQETQYF
V: TRBV7-3; size: -; CDR3: CASSLGPTVGGYTF
V: TRBV7-8; size: -; CDR3: CASSSLGGAPQGPTRGYEQYF
V: TRBV27; size: -; CDR3: CASSSATNEKLFF
V: TRBV5-1; size: -; CDR3: CASSLLETQYF
V: TRBV7-9; size: -; CDR3: CASSTSETYEQYF
V: TRBV25-1; size: -; CDR3: CASRETGGHYGYTF
V: TRBV5-1; size: -; CDR3: CASSKDPQDGGTIYF
V: TRBV19; size: -; CDR3: CASSIGAGVGTGELFF
V: TRBV13; size: -; CDR3: CASSLGGLAGGGETQYF
V: TRBV7-9; size: -; CDR3: CASSSFAAAGPEKLFF
V: TRBV11-2; size: few; CDR3: CASSPKLTSGASYNEQFF
V: TRBV5-1; size: -; CDR3: CASSSGTGGATNEKLFF
V: TRBV10-3; size: -; CDR3: CAISDLGRNTGELFF
V: TRBV7-9; size: -; CDR3: CASSLTGTGNYGYTF
V: TRBV14; size: -; CDR3: CASSSTSGHNEQFF
V: TRBV4-1; size: -; CDR3: CASSQSDRANQPQHF
V: TRBV19; size: -; CDR3: CASSIDPRVGNTIYF
V: TRBV11-3; size: -; CDR3: CASSLGDRGAEAFF
V: TRBV2; size: -; CDR3: CASSIKAGGLNGYTF
V: TRBV2; size: -; CDR3: CASSEQGVGEKLFF
V: TRBV7-9; size: -; CDR3: CSSSLRDQPQHF
V: TRBV29-1; size: -; CDR3: CSAGGATNEKLFF
V: TRBV7-2; size: -; CDR3: CASSLAGTREYNEQFF
V: TRBV5-1; size: -; CDR3: CASSRRLAGAGTDTQYF
V: TRBV19; size: -; CDR3: CASKRDRDSYGYTF
V: TRBV7-2; size: -; CDR3: CASSSDRVPTGELFF
V: TRBV7-2; size: -; CDR3: CASSPRTGDQPQHF
V: TRBV5-4; size: -; CDR3: CASSRGGGRKDTQYF
V: TRBV2; size: -; CDR3: CAIKTLIAVTYNEQFF
V: TRBV5-1; size: -; CDR3: CASSQGQNNEQFF
V: TRBV7-9; size: -; CDR3: CASTNDRAANEKLFF
V: TRBV6-5; size: -; CDR3: CASSYGTGQGNEKLFF
V: TRBV29-1; size: -; CDR3: CSGGPNTEAFF